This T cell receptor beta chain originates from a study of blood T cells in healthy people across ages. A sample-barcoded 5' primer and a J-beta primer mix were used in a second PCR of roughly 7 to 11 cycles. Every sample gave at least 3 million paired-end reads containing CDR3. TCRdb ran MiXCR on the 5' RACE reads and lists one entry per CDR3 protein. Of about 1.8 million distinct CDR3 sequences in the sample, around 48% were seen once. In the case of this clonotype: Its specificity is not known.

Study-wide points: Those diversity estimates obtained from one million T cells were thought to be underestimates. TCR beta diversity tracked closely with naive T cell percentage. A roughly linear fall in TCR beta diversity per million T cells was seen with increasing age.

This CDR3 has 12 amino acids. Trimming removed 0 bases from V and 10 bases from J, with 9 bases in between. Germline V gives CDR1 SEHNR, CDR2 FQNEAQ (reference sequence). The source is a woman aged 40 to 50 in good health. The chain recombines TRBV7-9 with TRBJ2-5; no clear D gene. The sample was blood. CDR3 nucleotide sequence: TGTGCCAGCAGCTTAGCGGAGTGGGGCCAGTACTTC. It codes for CASSLAEWGQYF.